A single sample gave rise to the 9 T cell receptor beta chains below, sequenced in a study of CD8+ T cells in alopecia areata. Extraction and reverse transcription of RNA yielded cDNA as the sequencing template. Assay used: immunoSEQ multiplex PCR; TCRdb lists only in-frame clones, some missing. The sample lists over 120,000 clones; 45% to 60% were seen once. The sample was CD4+ T cells sorted from blood, taken at week 0. All receptors derive from a human donor with alopecia areata.

This clone was seen once. The J gene is TRBJ1-3, the V gene TRBV9; 7 bases agree with TRBD1. Germline V gene lookup returns CDR1 SGDLS and CDR2 YYNGEE. The length of the CDR3 is 15 residues. V shed 0 bases, J shed 0 bases, and the junction held 0 bases outside the gene matches. Here the CDR3 reads CASSVGDSSGNTIYF. The DNA of the CDR3 is TGTGCCAGCAGCGTAGGGGACAGCTCTGGAAACACCATATATTTT.

This clone was seen just once. This chain uses TRBV30 with TRBJ1-5; D ambiguous. Germline V gene sequence: CDR1 GTSNPN, CDR2 SVGIG (reference sequence). V lost 1 base, J lost 0 bases, and 7 bases lay in between. The CDR3 has 14 residues. Here the CDR3 DNA reads TGTGCCTGGAGTGGGACCAGTAGCAATCAGCCCCAGCATTTT. Protein sequence: CAWSGTSSNQPQHF.

The chain has TRBV27 and TRBJ1-1, with a weak D call TRBD1 (5 bases). V was pared by 5 bases and J by 3 bases, with 19 bases between. In germline, CDR1 is MNHEY, CDR2 SMNVEV (reference sequence). The CDR3 length is 16 residues. The CDR3 region is CASSPLFLATDTEAFF. The CDR3 DNA is TGTGCCAGCAGTCCCCTTTTTCTCGCGACAGACACTGAAGCTTTCTTT.

V usage is TRBV4-2 and J usage is TRBJ2-5; D remains unclear. Germline V lookup: CDR1 LGHNA, CDR2 YNFKEQ. This CDR3 has 14 amino acids. Trimming shortened V by 8 bases and J by 2 bases, and 15 bases separated the two germline ends. CDR3 amino acids: CASAPSLLQETQYF. The CDR3 bases are TGTGCCAGCGCCCCTTCCCTGCTTCAAGAGACCCAGTACTTC.

The rearrangement joins TRBV7-2 to TRBJ2-3; D assignment may be TRBD1 or TRBD2 (5 bases each). Trimming stripped 5 bases from V and 2 bases from J, with 11 bases between. From germline, CDR1 is SGHTA and CDR2 FQGNSA. The CDR3 is 14 amino acids. The DNA for the CDR3 is TGTGCCAGCAGCAAGCTGGGGACCACAGATACGCAGTATTTT. It specifies CASSKLGTTDTQYF.

In this sample, this clone turned up a few times. This chain uses TRBV5-1 with TRBJ2-1; 12 bases line up with TRBD1. The CDR3 consists of 16 residues. V lost 4 bases, J lost 7 bases, and 9 bases stayed unmatched. CDR1 and CDR2 (germline): SGHRS, YFSETQ. This chain's CDR3 is CASSRPGQGAVNEQFF. DNA of the CDR3: TGCGCCAGCAGCCGGCCGGGACAGGGGGCGGTTAATGAGCAGTTCTTC.

V and J are TRBV5-1 and TRBJ2-7; TRBD2 agrees at 7 bases. Germline trimming cut 2 bases from V and 6 bases from J; bases unmatched to any gene: 8. The CDR3 has 14 amino acids. In germline, CDR1 is SGHRS, CDR2 YFSETQ. This CDR3 is CASSFAAGAGEQYF. In nucleotides, the CDR3 is TGCGCCAGCAGCTTCGCCGCGGGAGCGGGCGAGCAGTACTTC.

The gene calls are TRBV29-1 and TRBJ1-1, with TRBD1 matching 9 bases. V trimming: 7 bases; J trimming: 4 bases; junction bases outside the gene matches: 10. The CDR3 spans 14 residues. Per germline, CDR1 SQVTM and CDR2 ANQGSEA. In nucleotides, the CDR3 is TGCAGCGGAAAACAACAGGGGGCGTCCACTGAAGCTTTCTTT. This gives the protein CSGKQQGASTEAFF.

The rearrangement joins TRBV5-6 to TRBJ1-2, with 7 bases identical to TRBD1. The J segment lost 4 bases and the V segment lost 3 bases, leaving 3 bases of the junction unmatched. This CDR3 spans 13 amino acids. Germline CDR1 SGHDT, CDR2 YYEEEE. The CDR3 here is CASSSEGAYGYTF. The DNA for the CDR3 is TGTGCCAGCAGCTCAGAGGGGGCCTATGGCTACACCTTC.